This is a list of T cell receptor beta chains from one sample in a study of cytomegalovirus exposure and HLA in healthy donors. Some clones are missing from TCRdb's copy, which holds only in-frame ones; the method was immunoSEQ multiplex PCR. This sample carries about 250,000 clones, roughly 78% of them seen once, and the ten largest clones take around 0.45%. Material for sequencing was PBMCs. These receptors came from a boy between 10 and 17 years old in good health and CMV-seronegative. Both conserved end residues are part of each CDR3. A D gene is named only where the DNA matches it firmly. Expanded clones are given a class, and other clones once, few, many or no size at all.

J,V,D,size,CDR3,DNA
TRBJ1-1,TRBV30,NA,once,CAWSTDLRAFF,TGTGCCTGGAGTACGGACTTGCGGGCTTTCTTT
TRBJ2-3,TRBV7-2,TRBD2,NA,CASSLATSSTDTQYF,TGTGCCAGCAGCTTAGCGACTAGCAGCACAGATACGCAGTATTTT
TRBJ1-1,TRBV9,NA,NA,CAIQPLGQGNTEAFF,TGTGCCATCCAACCCCTTGGGCAGGGCAACACTGAAGCTTTCTTT
TRBJ2-7,TRBV10-3,TRBD1,NA,CAISEAPIHDRDSYEQYF,TGTGCCATCAGTGAAGCCCCCATCCATGACAGGGACTCCTACGAGCAGTACTTC
TRBJ1-2,TRBV7-8,NA,once,CASSLDQNYGYTF,TGTGCCAGCAGCTTAGATCAGAACTATGGCTACACCTTC
TRBJ1-1,TRBV27,NA,NA,CASSPQPRLRTEAFF,TGTGCCAGCAGTCCCCAACCTCGATTGAGGACTGAAGCTTTCTTT
TRBJ1-2,TRBV30,NA,NA,CARGRNYGYTF,TGTGCCCGAGGGCGTAACTATGGCTACACCTTC
TRBJ1-5,TRBV29-1,NA,NA,CSDRWTGQGNQPQHF,TGCAGCGACCGATGGACTGGCCAGGGGAATCAGCCCCAGCATTTT
TRBJ2-3,TRBV30,TRBD2,NA,CAWNWGRAPSTDTQYF,TGTGCCTGGAACTGGGGGAGGGCCCCGAGCACAGATACGCAGTATTTT
TRBJ2-7,TRBV29-1,TRBD2,NA,CSGGTSGFSQQYF,TGCAGCGGTGGGACTAGCGGGTTCTCCCAGCAGTACTTC
TRBJ2-1,TRBV11-3,TRBD2,NA,CASSLPGLAGGEQFF,TGTGCCAGCAGCTTGCCGGGACTAGCGGGGGGGGAGCAGTTCTTC
TRBJ2-5,TRBV2,TRBD1,once,CASSGQGQETQYF,TGTGCCAGCAGCGGACAGGGTCAAGAGACCCAGTACTTC
TRBJ2-7,TRBV11-2,NA,NA,CASSFNYEQYF,TGTGCCAGCAGCTTCAACTACGAGCAGTACTTC
TRBJ1-1,TRBV20-1,TRBD1,NA,CSAQGGTEAFF,TGCAGTGCTCAGGGGGGCACTGAAGCTTTCTTT
TRBJ1-1,TRBV30,TRBD1,NA,CAWITGTGNTEAFF,TGTGCCTGGATAACCGGGACAGGGAACACTGAAGCTTTCTTT
TRBJ2-1,TRBV11-2,NA,NA,CASSLVVGAWYNEQFF,TGTGCCAGCAGCTTAGTTGTGGGAGCTTGGTACAATGAGCAGTTCTTC
TRBJ2-2,TRBV7-6,NA,NA,CASSLSGKRILPNTGELFF,TGTGCCAGCAGCCTCTCCGGGAAAAGGATCTTACCGAACACCGGGGAGCTGTTTTTT
TRBJ1-5,TRBV30,NA,NA,CAWSRTADNQPQHF,TGTGCCTGGAGTCGGACAGCGGACAATCAGCCCCAGCATTTT
TRBJ2-1,TRBV27,NA,NA,CASSGIFSYNEQFF,TGTGCCAGCAGCGGGATCTTCTCCTACAATGAGCAGTTCTTC
TRBJ1-4,TRBV11-2,NA,few,CASSSTFSEKLFF,TGTGCCAGCAGCTCCACTTTTAGTGAAAAACTGTTTTTT
TRBJ1-1,TRBV4-1,NA,few,CASSQDGRTPEAFF,TGCGCCAGCAGCCAAGATGGGAGGACGCCCGAGGCTTTCTTT
TRBJ2-7,TRBV7-6,TRBD1,once,CASSPGTGGLYEQYF,TGTGCCAGCAGCCCCGGGACAGGGGGATTATACGAGCAGTACTTC
TRBJ1-1,TRBV9,NA,NA,CASSVGPNTEAFF,TGTGCCAGCAGCGTGGGGCCTAACACTGAAGCTTTCTTT
TRBJ2-5,TRBV6-5,TRBD1,once,CASSYSVAGGQETQYF,TGTGCCAGCAGTTACTCGGTGGCAGGGGGCCAAGAGACCCAGTACTTC
TRBJ2-5,TRBV7-9,NA,NA,CASSAQDPGITRGSQYF,TGTGCCAGCAGCGCCCAGGATCCCGGGATAACAAGAGGGTCCCAGTACTTC
TRBJ2-6,TRBV7-6,TRBD1,NA,CASSPRRTGISGANVLTF,TGTGCCAGCAGCCCCCGGCGGACAGGAATCTCTGGGGCCAACGTCCTGACTTTC
TRBJ1-1,TRBV19,TRBD1,NA,CASSIAPRTGAGAEAFF,TGTGCCAGTAGTATAGCACCCCGGACAGGGGCGGGCGCTGAAGCTTTCTTT
TRBJ2-7,TRBV18,NA,NA,CASSEEIDSYEQYF,TGTGCCAGCTCAGAGGAGATTGACTCCTACGAGCAGTACTTC
TRBJ2-5,TRBV11-3,TRBD1,NA,CASSGDSVSETQYF,TGTGCCAGCAGCGGGGACAGTGTCTCGGAGACCCAGTACTTC
TRBJ2-1,TRBV11-3,TRBD2,NA,CASSLDGTSGIRNEQFF,TGTGCCAGCAGCTTAGATGGTACTAGCGGGATTAGGAATGAGCAGTTCTTC
TRBJ1-6,TRBV5-6,TRBD1,NA,CASNLGTGAYSPLHF,TGTGCCAGCAACCTCGGGACAGGGGCTTACTCACCCCTCCACTTT
TRBJ1-1,TRBV29-1,NA,NA,CSVEALGRNTEAFF,TGCAGCGTTGAAGCTTTGGGGAGGAACACTGAAGCTTTCTTT
TRBJ2-7,TRBV27,TRBD2,NA,CASSYLAGVSSEQYF,TGTGCCAGCAGTTATCTCGCGGGAGTAAGTTCCGAGCAGTACTTC
TRBJ1-3,TRBV19,NA,NA,CASSIDRGIVNTIYF,TGTGCCAGTAGTATAGATAGGGGGATTGTAAACACCATATATTTT
TRBJ1-1,TRBV11-2,NA,NA,CASSFYLAEAFF,TGTGCCAGCAGCTTTTATCTCGCTGAAGCTTTCTTT
TRBJ2-7,TRBV27,TRBD2,NA,CASSGSTSGSSYEQYF,TGTGCCAGCAGTGGATCGACTAGCGGGAGCTCCTACGAGCAGTACTTC
TRBJ2-7,TRBV5-4,TRBD2,NA,CASSRTAGRYEQYF,TGTGCCAGCAGCCGAACAGCGGGGCGCTACGAGCAGTACTTC
TRBJ1-1,TRBV19,NA,NA,CASSIDLETGTEAFF,TGTGCCAGTAGTATAGATCTGGAGACGGGCACTGAAGCTTTCTTT
TRBJ2-2,TRBV29-1,TRBD1,NA,CSSTGANTGELFF,TGCAGCTCAACAGGGGCGAACACCGGGGAGCTGTTTTTT
TRBJ1-3,TRBV15,NA,NA,CATSPSSPWGLSGNTIYF,TGTGCCACCAGCCCATCTTCCCCCTGGGGCCTCTCTGGAAACACCATATATTTT
TRBJ2-7,TRBV7-7,TRBD2,NA,CASSLWTSGMPLEQYF,TGTGCCAGCAGCCTTTGGACTAGCGGAATGCCCCTCGAGCAGTACTTC
TRBJ2-2,TRBV5-4,TRBD2,NA,CASSLAGSGTTNTGELFF,TGTGCCAGCAGCTTGGCCGGGAGCGGGACTACGAACACCGGGGAGCTGTTTTTT
TRBJ2-2,TRBV4-1,TRBD1,NA,CASSPTGAGELFF,TGCGCCAGCAGTCCAACAGGGGCCGGGGAGCTGTTTTTT
TRBJ1-3,TRBV6-5,TRBD1,once,CASSYSNRGSGNTIYF,TGTGCCAGCAGTTACTCGAACAGGGGCTCTGGAAACACCATATATTTT
TRBJ2-2,TRBV11-3,NA,NA,CASSLDRETGELFF,TGTGCCAGCAGCTTAGACAGGGAAACCGGGGAGCTGTTTTTT
TRBJ2-1,TRBV5-4,TRBD2,NA,CASSLAPSGNSYNEQFF,TGTGCCAGCAGCTTGGCCCCTAGCGGGAACTCCTACAATGAGCAGTTCTTC
TRBJ2-5,TRBV18,NA,NA,CASSLRTALIEETQYF,TGTGCCAGCTCCCTCAGGACAGCTCTAATCGAAGAGACCCAGTACTTC
TRBJ2-7,TRBV7-2,TRBD2,NA,CASSLARRGGSVHEQYF,TGTGCCAGCAGCTTAGCGAGGCGGGGCGGGAGTGTCCACGAGCAGTACTTC
TRBJ2-3,TRBV5-1,TRBD2,NA,CASSSLGTSEDTQYF,TGCGCCAGCAGCTCCCTCGGGACTAGCGAAGATACGCAGTATTTT
TRBJ2-5,TRBV5-1,TRBD1,NA,CASSLGTGGETQYF,TGCGCCAGCAGCTTGGGGACAGGGGGGGAGACCCAGTACTTC
TRBJ2-1,TRBV6-6,TRBD2,NA,CASSSLAGRHEQFF,TGTGCCAGCAGCTCACTAGCGGGACGGCATGAGCAGTTCTTC
TRBJ2-7,TRBV6-6,NA,few,CASSYLEGSYEQYF,TGTGCCAGCAGTTACCTTGAGGGCTCCTACGAGCAGTACTTC
TRBJ1-2,TRBV29-1,TRBD1,few,CSVGQGRGDYGYTF,TGCAGCGTTGGACAGGGCAGAGGGGACTATGGCTACACCTTC
TRBJ1-2,TRBV19,NA,NA,CASSHRVQGYTF,TGTGCCAGTAGTCACAGGGTACAAGGCTACACCTTC
TRBJ2-1,TRBV27,TRBD2,NA,CASERSFLAGPPSYNEQFF,TGTGCCAGCGAAAGATCGTTTTTAGCGGGACCCCCCTCCTACAATGAGCAGTTCTTC